This T cell receptor beta chain was sequenced during a study of blood T cell repertoires in COVID-19. Some clones are missing from TCRdb's copy, which holds only in-frame ones; the method was immunoSEQ multiplex PCR. The data hold 70,000 to 95,000 clones, with under 80% observed a single time. This CDR3 is built from 17 residues. The V segment lost 5 bases and the J segment 0 bases; nucleotides outside the gene matches: 8. Germline V CDR1 and CDR2: MNHNY, SVGAGI (reference sequence). The sequenced sample consisted of peripheral blood. The sequence came from a man aged 55-75 years with COVID-19, enrolled during active disease. The gene calls are TRBV6-6 and TRBJ2-2; 8 bases map to TRBD2. The CDR3 DNA reads TGTGCCAGCAGTCCGGGACTAGGTCCCCCGAACACCGGGGAGCTGTTTTTT. The encoded protein is CASSPGLGPPNTGELFF.